A selection of T cell receptor beta chains follows, all from one sample in a study of shared clonotypes between healthy human individuals. Sequencing used immunoSEQ multiplex PCR; TCRdb keeps in-frame clones, though not all of them. Of 2 million to 2.5 million clones listed, about 95% are singletons. The sequencing input was naive CD8+ T cells sorted from blood. The origin of the receptors is a man aged 18-30 years in good health. The CDR3 runs from the conserved cysteine through the conserved F or W. The D gene is left open where the match is weak. Some rows mark clone size as missing; the rest say once, few, many or name a class of expanded clone.

cdr3_aa cdr3_nt j_call clone_size v_call d_call
CASSDMRGYTGELFF TGTGCCAGCAGCGACATGCGGGGGTACACCGGGGAGCTGTTTTTT TRBJ2-2 . TRBV7-6 TRBD2
CASSPGTGGAYNEQFF TGTGCCAGCAGCCCTGGGACAGGGGGCGCCTACAATGAGCAGTTCTTC TRBJ2-1 . TRBV7-6 TRBD1
CASSPSTSGRETDTQYF TGCGCCAGCAGCCCGTCGACTAGCGGGAGGGAGACAGATACGCAGTATTTT TRBJ2-3 . TRBV4-3 TRBD2
CASSLQGAAGYTF TGTGCCAGCAGCCTACAGGGGGCCGCTGGCTACACCTTC TRBJ1-2 . TRBV5-6 TRBD1
CASSLGLTQQFF TGTGCCAGCAGCCTAGGACTGACCCAGCAGTTCTTC TRBJ2-1 once TRBV7-9 .
CASSQDGQGILGYNNQPQHF TGCGCCAGCAGCCAAGATGGGCAGGGGATACTCGGATATAACAATCAGCCCCAGCATTTT TRBJ1-5 . TRBV4-1 .
CASSLNRAGGMNTEAFF TGTGCCAGCAGCTTGAACAGGGCGGGCGGCATGAACACTGAAGCTTTCTTT TRBJ1-1 . TRBV5-6 .
CATTFNPNNEQFF TGTGCCACAACCTTCAACCCGAATAATGAGCAGTTCTTC TRBJ2-1 . TRBV6-5 .
CASSQEGLIGYSPLHF TGTGCCAGCAGCCAAGAGGGTCTTATAGGATATTCACCCCTCCACTTT TRBJ1-6 . TRBV2 .
CASSIGAITEAFF TGTGCCAGCAGTATCGGGGCTATCACTGAAGCTTTCTTT TRBJ1-1 . TRBV6-5 .
CASSLMGGYTF TGTGCCAGCAGCTTGATGGGTGGCTACACCTTC TRBJ1-2 . TRBV5-8 .
CASSQDNRLWTGELFF TGCGCCAGCAGCCAAGATAATCGCTTGTGGACCGGGGAGCTGTTTTTT TRBJ2-2 . TRBV4-3 .
CASSQEGVGRAEGEQFF TGCGCCAGCAGCCAAGAGGGGGTCGGGAGGGCCGAAGGTGAGCAGTTCTTC TRBJ2-1 . TRBV4-1 TRBD2
CASSLVSGGASGYTF TGTGCCAGCAGCTTAGTATCGGGGGGCGCGAGTGGCTACACCTTC TRBJ1-2 once TRBV7-6 .
CATSRDPAAAGETQYF TGTGCCACCAGCAGAGATCCGGCGGCAGCCGGGGAGACCCAGTACTTC TRBJ2-5 . TRBV15 .
CASSSSAVQYF TGTGCCAGCAGTAGTAGCGCCGTGCAGTACTTC TRBJ2-7 . TRBV5-6 .
CASSFLGDDNSPLHF TGCGCCAGCAGCTTCCTAGGGGATGACAATTCACCCCTCCACTTT TRBJ1-6 . TRBV5-1 .
CASSLFSVPYEQYF TGTGCCAGCAGCTTGTTTAGCGTTCCCTACGAGCAGTACTTC TRBJ2-7 . TRBV5-4 .
CASSLLAGVNTEAFF TGTGCCAGCAGTTTACTGGCCGGGGTGAACACTGAAGCTTTCTTT TRBJ1-1 . TRBV27 .
CASSPPMATNSPLHF TGTGCCAGCAGCCCCCCGATGGCTACTAATTCACCCCTCCACTTT TRBJ1-6 . TRBV7-9 .